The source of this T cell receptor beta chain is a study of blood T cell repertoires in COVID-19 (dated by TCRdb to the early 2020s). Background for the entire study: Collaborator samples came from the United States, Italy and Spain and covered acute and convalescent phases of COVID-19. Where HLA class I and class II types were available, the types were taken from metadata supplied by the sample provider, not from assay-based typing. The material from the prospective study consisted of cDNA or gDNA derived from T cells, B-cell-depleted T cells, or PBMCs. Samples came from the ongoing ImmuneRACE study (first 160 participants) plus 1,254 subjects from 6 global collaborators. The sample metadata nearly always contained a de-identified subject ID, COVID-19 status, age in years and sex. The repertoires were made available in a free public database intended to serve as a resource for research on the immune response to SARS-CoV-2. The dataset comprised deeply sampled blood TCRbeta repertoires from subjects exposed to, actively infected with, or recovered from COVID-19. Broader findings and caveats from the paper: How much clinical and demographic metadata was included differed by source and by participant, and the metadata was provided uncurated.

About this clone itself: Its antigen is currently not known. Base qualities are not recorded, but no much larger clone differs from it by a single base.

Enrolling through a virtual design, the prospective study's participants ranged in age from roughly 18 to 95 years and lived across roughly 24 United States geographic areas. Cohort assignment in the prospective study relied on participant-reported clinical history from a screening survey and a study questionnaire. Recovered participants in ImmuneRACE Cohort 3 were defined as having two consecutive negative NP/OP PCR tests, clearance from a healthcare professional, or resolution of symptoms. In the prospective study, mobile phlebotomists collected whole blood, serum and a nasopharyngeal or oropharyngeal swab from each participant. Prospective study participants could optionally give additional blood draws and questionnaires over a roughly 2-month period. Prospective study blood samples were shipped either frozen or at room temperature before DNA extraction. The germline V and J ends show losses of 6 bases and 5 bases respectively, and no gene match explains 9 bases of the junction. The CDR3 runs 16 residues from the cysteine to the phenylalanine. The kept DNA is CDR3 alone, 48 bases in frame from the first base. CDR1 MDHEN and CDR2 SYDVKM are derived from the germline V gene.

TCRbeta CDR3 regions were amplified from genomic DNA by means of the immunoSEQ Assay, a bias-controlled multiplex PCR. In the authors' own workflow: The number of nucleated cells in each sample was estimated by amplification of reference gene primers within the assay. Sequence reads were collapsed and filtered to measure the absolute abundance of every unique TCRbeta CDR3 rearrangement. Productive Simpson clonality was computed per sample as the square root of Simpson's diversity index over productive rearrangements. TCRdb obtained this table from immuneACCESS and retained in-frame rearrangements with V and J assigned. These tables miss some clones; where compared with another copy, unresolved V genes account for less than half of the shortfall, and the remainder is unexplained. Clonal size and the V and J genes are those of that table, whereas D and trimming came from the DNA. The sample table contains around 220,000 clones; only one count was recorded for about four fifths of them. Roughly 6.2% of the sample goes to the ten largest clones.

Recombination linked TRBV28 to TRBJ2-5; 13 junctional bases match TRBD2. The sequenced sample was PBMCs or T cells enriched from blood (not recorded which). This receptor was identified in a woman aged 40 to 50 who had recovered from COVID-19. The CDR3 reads CASRRPLAGGGETQYF. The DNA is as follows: TGTGCCAGCAGACGACCACTAGCGGGAGGGGGGGAGACCCAGTACTTC.